The rows below give T cell receptor beta chains drawn from one sample of a study of blood T cell repertoires in COVID-19. Sequenced by immunoSEQ multiplex PCR; TCRdb stores in-frame clones only, minus some. The sample has 200,000 to 250,000 clones; 75% to 90% are singletons. The sequenced sample was PBMCs or T cells enriched from blood (not recorded which). The receptors stem from a man aged 50 to 59 who had been exposed to COVID-19. CDR3s leave out the opening cysteine and the closing phenylalanine or tryptophan.

J gene | V gene | CDR3 protein
TRBJ2-2 | TRBV14 | ASSQVGVDGELF
TRBJ1-2 | TRBV10-3 | AISDMGQGAGGYT
TRBJ2-3 | TRBV9 | ASSDQGDTQY
TRBJ1-5 | TRBV5-6 | ASSPAGGGQPQH
TRBJ2-1 | TRBV5-4 | ASSSFDRDYNEQF
TRBJ1-1 | TRBV24-1 | ATSDSPGQGAGNTEAF
TRBJ1-2 | TRBV21-1 | ASSKGQDLAGYT
TRBJ1-3 | TRBV4-1 | ASSQVSGSGNTIY
TRBJ2-1 | TRBV7-3 | ASKPGEAYNEQF
TRBJ1-1 | TRBV6-5 | ASRRSGNTEAF
TRBJ2-3 | TRBV15 | ATSRDPTSLATDTQY
TRBJ1-2 | TRBV7-2 | ASSLGSTVNYGYT
TRBJ2-1 | TRBV9 | ASSVFDGPLTYNEQF
TRBJ1-1 | TRBV11-2 | ASSSYPTGQGLNTEAF
TRBJ1-2 | TRBV10-2 | ASSQAGPYGYT
TRBJ2-5 | TRBV5-4 | ASSWTGEETQY
TRBJ1-4 | TRBV5-6 | ASSRPGSEKLF
TRBJ2-1 | TRBV27 | ASSTGTSGDLFYNEQF
TRBJ1-1 | TRBV18 | ASSPSRGRAGTEAF
TRBJ2-3 | TRBV7-8 | ASSSVVRSTDTQY
TRBJ1-2 | TRBV6-1 | ASSETGIGYT
TRBJ1-2 | TRBV18 | ASSVGLFNYGYT
TRBJ2-1 | TRBV7-6 | ASSSEDRANEQF
TRBJ2-3 | TRBV27 | ASSPSRGEGTQY
TRBJ1-4 | TRBV11-2 | ASSVQGAPYATNEKLF
TRBJ2-3 | TRBV28 | ASSLTDLDTDTQY
TRBJ2-1 | TRBV2 | SSSINNEQF
TRBJ1-1 | TRBV7-3 | ASSLRPGTGALKNTEAF
TRBJ1-5 | TRBV3-1/TRBV3-2 | ASSFKGDGQPQH
TRBJ2-7 | TRBV5-1 | ASSFWGPDLY
TRBJ2-4 | TRBV19 | ASSALAGVIKNIQY
TRBJ1-2 | TRBV6-5 | ASRKRQDGYT
TRBJ2-3 | TRBV4-1 | ASSQDLGGATSTDTQY
TRBJ2-1 | TRBV24-1 | ATSTIVGSGNEQF
TRBJ1-6 | TRBV5-1 | ASSDQGASFGSPLH
TRBJ2-1 | TRBV19 | ASSIGGRGYNEQF
TRBJ1-4 | TRBV9 | ASSVGQGAGDNEKLF
TRBJ2-3 | TRBV9 | ASSVGASSTDTQY
TRBJ2-1 | TRBV28 | ASSNGGSFFNEQF
TRBJ1-2 | TRBV5-4 | ASRILGGAGYT
TRBJ2-1 | TRBV21-1 | ASSIRHRSYNEQF
TRBJ2-1 | TRBV2 | ASKISLAGGGNEQF
TRBJ1-5 | TRBV28 | ASSLRPGRKVNQPQH
TRBJ1-5 | TRBV15 | ATSGPRDRYQPQH
TRBJ2-7 | TRBV7-8 | ASSFYSGGQGAKTVYEQY
TRBJ2-4 | TRBV28 | ASSLDLWGREAKNIQY
TRBJ2-1 | TRBV5-1 | ASSSDRNNEQF
TRBJ2-3 | TRBV9 | ASSDSADTQY
TRBJ1-4 | TRBV4-1 | ASSQDDTADEKLF
TRBJ1-1 | TRBV5-4 | ASSQGQRNTEAF
TRBJ2-1 | TRBV28 | ASSLSTTNSWPNEQF
TRBJ2-3 | TRBV19 | ASRRTGGSDTQY
TRBJ2-3 | TRBV21-1 | ASSSRDSISTDTQY
TRBJ2-5 | TRBV5-1 | ASRRAPNQETQY
TRBJ2-1 | TRBV25-1 | ASSVTGGSSNEQF
TRBJ2-2 | TRBV6-4 | ASRQGNTGELF
TRBJ2-5 | TRBV3-1/TRBV3-2 | ASSQRIAGGGETQY